Below, 10 T cell receptor beta chains from the same sample are listed, as sequenced in a study of blood T cell repertoires in COVID-19. Generated by immunoSEQ multiplex PCR, the TCRdb table keeps only in-frame clones and is missing some. The table has around 120,000 clones, 75% to 90% seen once. Sequencing was performed on peripheral blood. The receptors were gathered from a man in his 70s with acute or convalescent COVID-19.

The rearrangement joins TRBV15 to TRBJ1-2, with 7 bases fitting TRBD1. Germline CDR1 and CDR2: LNHNV and YYDKDF (reference sequence). The V gene end was trimmed by 2 bases and the J gene end by 4 bases; junction bases not matched to a gene: 10. CDR3 length: 16 amino acids. The CDR3 reads CATSRLQVRDSYGYTF. DNA of the CDR3: TGTGCCACCAGCAGACTGCAGGTCCGGGACAGCTATGGCTACACCTTC.

This clone was counted a few times. The chain combines TRBV6-1 with TRBJ1-5, with a possible D match to TRBD1 (6 bases). Germline CDR1 reads MNHNS; CDR2 reads SASEGT. There are 16 residues in the CDR3. V shed 0 bases and J shed 3 bases, with 12 bases lying between them. The CDR3 region is CASSEAQGWVNQPQHF. CDR3 nucleotides: TGTGCCAGCAGTGAAGCGCAGGGGTGGGTCAATCAGCCCCAGCATTTT.

The chain is built from TRBV5-1 and TRBJ2-6; tentative D call: TRBD2 (7 bases). From germline, CDR1 is SGHRS and CDR2 YFSETQ. The CDR3 spans 16 residues. V was cut by 10 bases and J by 4 bases, with 21 bases left in between. The CDR3 DNA reads TGCGCCCGCTGCTTGGGGGGGGGCGGCGGGGCCAACGTCCTGACTTTC. The encoded protein is CARCLGGGGGANVLTF.

This clone was seen once. The chain links TRBV7-3 to TRBJ2-1; 10 nucleotides align to TRBD2. The junction had 11 bases not matched to a gene; V was cut back by 5 bases and J by 4 bases. The CDR3 covers 17 residues. Germline V lookup: CDR1 SGHTA, CDR2 FQGTGA. The CDR3 sequence is CASSPRASGGLYNEQFF. The DNA of the CDR3 is TGTGCCAGCAGCCCCCGGGCTAGCGGGGGCCTATACAATGAGCAGTTCTTC.

The chain uses TRBV5-1 and TRBJ1-2; unclear D gene. Germline CDR1 reads SGHRS; CDR2 reads YFSETQ. Trimming cost V 0 bases and J 0 bases, with 6 bases left between them. The CDR3 contains 14 residues. The CDR3 bases are TGCGCCAGCAGCTTGGGAGGCACTAACTATGGCTACACCTTC. This translates into CASSLGGTNYGYTF. Filled out from reference TRBV5-1 and TRBJ1-2, the complete variable domain reads KAGVTQTPRYLIKTRGQQVTLSCSPISGHRSVSWYQQTPGQGLQFLFEYFSETQRNKGNFPGRFSGRQFSNSRSEMNVSTLELGDSALYLCASSLGGTNYGYTFGSGTRLTVV.

This chain uses TRBV7-6 with TRBJ1-4, with TRBD1 identical over 8 bases. The trim removed 4 bases at V and 2 bases at J, leaving 6 bases unmatched. CDR1 and CDR2 from the germline V gene are SGHVS and FNYEAQ. The CDR3 has 16 residues. CDR3 coding DNA: TGTGCCAGCAGCTCCACCACAGGGGGTACTAATGAAAAACTGTTTTTT. Translating it yields CASSSTTGGTNEKLFF.

J is TRBJ1-5 and V is TRBV13, with TRBD1 identical over 12 bases. The germline CDR1 and CDR2 sequences are PRHDT and FYEKMQ (reference sequence). V lost 1 base and J lost 7; bases outside the gene matches: 5. The CDR3 totals 16 residues. The CDR3 coding sequence is TGTGCCAGCAGCTTAGCGGGGACAGGGGGCCGACAGCCCCAGCATTTT. Its translation: CASSLAGTGGRQPQHF.

The chain has TRBV11-3 and TRBJ2-1; 10 positions agree with TRBD2. The CDR3 runs to 15 residues. V trimming: 1 base; J trimming: 8 bases; junction bases outside the gene matches: 5. In germline, CDR1 is SGHNT, CDR2 YENEEA. CDR3 sequence reads: CASSLGSGGADEQFF. For the CDR3, the DNA is TGTGCCAGCAGCTTAGGGAGCGGGGGGGCGGATGAGCAGTTCTTC.

The chain employs TRBV12-5 and TRBJ2-7; 7 bases fit TRBD1. Germline values: CDR1 LGHNT, CDR2 FRNRAP. The V and J ends lost 6 bases and 3 bases, in that order; junction bases with no gene match: 2. The CDR3 is 12 residues long. The CDR3 region has the DNA TGTGCTAGTGGAGGGACAGTCTACGAGCAGTACTTC. This translates into CASGGTVYEQYF.

This clone was seen a handful of times. The CDR3 DNA follows: TGTGCCACCAGTGATATCCTAGCGGGTGGTTACAATGAGCAGTTCTTC. Amino acid sequence: CATSDILAGGYNEQFF. The chain is built from TRBV24-1 and TRBJ2-1; 8 bases are shared with TRBD2. The CDR3 is made up of 16 amino acids. The germline V gene encodes CDR1 KGHDR and CDR2 SFDVKD. Losses at the gene ends were 3 bases for V and 4 bases for J; bases not matched to a gene: 7.